The 27 T cell receptor beta chains listed next were all sequenced from one sample in a study of OX40 agonist ivuxolimab in advanced cancers. The method was immunoSEQ multiplex PCR; TCRdb's version includes in-frame clones alone and lacks a portion of them. This sample has roughly 120,000 clones; just under 95% occur once, and the top ten carry around 0.81%. The source material was CD4+ or CD8+ T cells sorted from blood, sampled in a trial of the OX40 agonist ivuxolimab. The source of these receptors is an adult with an advanced solid tumor such as melanoma, head and neck, liver or kidney cancer.

The genes are TRBV28 and TRBJ1-2; the match to TRBD1 covers 11 bases. Germline V lookup: CDR1 MDHEN, CDR2 SYDVKM. V shed 6 bases, J shed 3 bases, and the junction held 3 bases outside the gene matches. The CDR3 contains 14 residues. Here the CDR3 reads CASRAGQGDYGYTF. The CDR3 bases are TGTGCCAGCAGGGCGGGACAGGGGGACTATGGCTACACCTTC.

The genes are TRBV7-2 and TRBJ2-2; 7 positions agree with TRBD2. V trimming: 5 bases; J trimming: 1 base; junction bases outside the gene matches: 7. The CDR3 totals 16 residues. Germline V CDR1 and CDR2: SGHTA, FQGNSA. CDR3 coding DNA: TGTGCCAGCAGCGTCGTGTTAGCGGGGAACACCGGGGAGCTGTTTTTT. Translating it yields CASSVVLAGNTGELFF.

V gene TRBV9 combines with J gene TRBJ1-1; D is possibly TRBD1 (6 bases). The V gene's germline CDR1 is SGDLS and CDR2 YYNGEE. The ends were cut back, 0 bases at V and 3 bases at J, with 9 bases in the middle. The CDR3 runs to 14 residues. CDR3 coding DNA: TGTGCCAGCAGCGTAGACCAGGGGTACACTGAAGCTTTCTTT. It translates to CASSVDQGYTEAFF.

This clone was detected only a few times. This rearrangement joins TRBV28 to TRBJ2-7, with 7 nucleotides matching TRBD2. This CDR3 contains 15 residues. Germline V gene data show CDR1 as MDHEN and CDR2 as SYDVKM. The junction had 9 bases not matched to a gene; V was cut back by 6 bases and J by 1 base. The CDR3 loop reads CASSPRRESSYEQYF. The CDR3, as DNA: TGTGCCAGCAGCCCCAGGCGGGAGTCTTCCTACGAGCAGTACTTC.

V gene TRBV28 combines with J gene TRBJ2-7; 10 bases align to TRBD1. The ends lost 6 bases at V and 2 bases at J; junction bases unmatched: 7. CDR3 size: 15 residues. Germline V lookup: CDR1 MDHEN, CDR2 SYDVKM. CDR3 sequence (DNA): TGTGCCAGCAGGGGGCACGGACAGGGGGCCTACGAGCAGTACTTC. Protein sequence: CASRGHGQGAYEQYF.

The chain carries TRBV27 and TRBJ2-3; possibly TRBD1 or TRBD2 for D (5 bases each). The CDR3 contains 22 residues. Trimming took off 6 bases at V and 2 bases at J, with 36 bases between the two ends. Germline V gives CDR1 MNHEY, CDR2 SMNVEV (reference sequence). The CDR3 protein is CASRPVYISSGRGGWSTDTQYF. For the CDR3, the DNA is TGTGCCAGCAGACCCGTTTATATAAGCTCTGGTAGGGGCGGGTGGTCCACAGATACGCAGTATTTT.

This CDR3 reads CASSNRDRGADEQYF. CDR3 coding DNA: TGTGCCAGTAGTAACAGGGACAGAGGCGCCGACGAGCAGTACTTC. The chain has TRBV19 and TRBJ2-7; 7 nucleotides agree with TRBD1. Trimming at V came to 4 bases and at J to 5 bases, leaving 11 bases not matched to a gene. There are 15 residues in the CDR3. The germline V gene encodes CDR1 LNHDA and CDR2 SQIVND (reference sequence).

This clone turned up a few times. J is TRBJ1-5 and V is TRBV2; a weak D match, TRBD1 (5 bases). Trimming removed 4 bases from V and 2 bases from J, with 9 bases in between. Per the germline V gene, CDR1 is SNHLY and CDR2 is FYNNEI. The CDR3 covers 14 residues. The CDR3 region has the DNA TGTGCCAGCAGTGGGAGGGGAGGCAATCAGCCCCAGCATTTT. This codes for CASSGRGGNQPQHF.

The rearrangement uses TRBV2 and TRBJ2-1, with 10 bases identical to TRBD2. V trimming: 4 bases; J trimming: 5 bases; junction bases outside the gene matches: 5. The CDR3 runs 15 residues. Per the germline V gene, CDR1 is SNHLY and CDR2 is FYNNEI. The CDR3 region has the DNA TGTGCCAGCAGTGTAGAACTAGCGGGACACAATGAGCAGTTCTTC. This codes for CASSVELAGHNEQFF.

The chain combines TRBV28 with TRBJ1-1, with D perhaps TRBD1 (5 bases). Between the trimmed V and J ends, which lost 4 bases and 11 bases, there was a span of 14 bases. Germline CDR1 MDHEN, CDR2 SYDVKM. The CDR3 sequence is 12 residues long. In DNA, the CDR3 is TGTGCCAGCAGTTACAGGTCCTTGTTTGCTTTCTTT. It is translated as CASSYRSLFAFF.

The V call is TRBV6-6, the J call TRBJ2-7; TRBD1 aligns across 8 bases. The CDR3 sequence is 15 residues long. The V gene end was trimmed by 6 bases and the J gene end by 1 base; junction bases not matched to a gene: 8. Germline V gene data show CDR1 as MNHNY and CDR2 as SVGAGI (reference sequence). In nucleotides, the CDR3 is TGTGCCAGCAGACCCGCAGGGGGCGCATCCTACGAGCAGTACTTC. Its protein product is CASRPAGGASYEQYF.

CDR3 sequence reads: CASSLTPLGLTAYEQYF. CDR3 bases: TGTGCCAGCAGCTTAACACCCCTTGGACTAACTGCTTACGAGCAGTACTTC. This chain links TRBV7-9 with TRBJ2-7; a weak D match, TRBD2 (6 bases). The germline gives CDR1 SEHNR, CDR2 FQNEAQ (reference sequence). Trimming took off 2 bases at V and 4 bases at J, with 21 bases between the two ends. This CDR3 contains 17 residues.

The V and J genes are TRBV19 and TRBJ1-1; 9 nucleotides agree with TRBD1. CDR3 size: 17 residues. Germline-derived CDR1 and CDR2 are LNHDA and SQIVND (reference sequence). J lost 4 bases, V lost 5 bases, and 14 bases had no gene match. The CDR3 sequence is CASSSHWTGDPGTEAFF. The CDR3 DNA sequence: TGTGCCAGTAGTTCGCACTGGACAGGGGATCCGGGCACTGAAGCTTTCTTT.

This chain connects TRBV19 to TRBJ2-1; D is perhaps TRBD2 (6 bases). The V end lost 2 bases, the J end lost 6 bases, and 11 bases lay between the germline ends. This CDR3 contains 14 residues. Germline V lookup: CDR1 LNHDA, CDR2 SQIVND (reference sequence). CDR3 sequence (DNA): TGTGCCAGTAGTATAATGATCGGGAGCAATGAGCAGTTCTTC. Its protein is CASSIMIGSNEQFF.

This chain connects TRBV6-6 to TRBJ2-6, with D tentatively TRBD1 (5 bases). CDR1 MNHNY and CDR2 SVGAGI come from the germline V gene (reference sequence). The CDR3 spans 15 residues. Trimming took 5 bases from V and 4 from J, leaving 12 bases between them. The CDR3 DNA is TGTGCCAGCAGTAATCAGGGCGCCGGGGCCAACGTCCTGACTTTC. Protein sequence: CASSNQGAGANVLTF.

Only a few counts were recorded for this clone. The DNA for the CDR3 is TGTGCCAGCAGAAACCTACTAGGGGGCAATCAGCCCCAGCATTTT. As protein: CASRNLLGGNQPQHF. The genes are TRBV6-5 and TRBJ1-5; D perhaps matches TRBD1 (5 bases). Germline V gene lookup returns CDR1 MNHEY and CDR2 SVGAGI. V shed 6 bases and J shed 2 bases, with 14 bases lying between them. This CDR3 is built from 15 residues.

In DNA form, the CDR3 reads TGCGCCAGCAGCATTTACGACAGGGGGCCAGACAATGAGCAGTTCTTC. Protein product: CASSIYDRGPDNEQFF. The chain uses TRBV5-1 and TRBJ2-1; 10 positions match TRBD1. Germline loops: CDR1 SGHRS, CDR2 YFSETQ. J was trimmed by 5 bases and V by 4 bases; bases with no gene match: 9. This CDR3 is 16 amino acids long.

This chain joins TRBV5-6 and TRBJ2-2, with 7 positions matching TRBD1. The V gene's germline CDR1 is SGHDT and CDR2 YYEEEE. The V gene end was trimmed by 4 bases and the J gene end by 2 bases; junction bases not matched to a gene: 5. The CDR3 sequence is 15 residues long. In nucleotides, the CDR3 is TGTGCCAGCAGCCAACGGGACAGAAACACCGGGGAGCTGTTTTTT. It translates to CASSQRDRNTGELFF.

The V gene is TRBV7-9, the J gene TRBJ2-3, with 7 nucleotides matching TRBD2. CDR3 size: 13 residues. The V and J ends lost 6 bases and 4 bases, in that order; junction bases with no gene match: 4. The V gene's germline CDR1 is SEHNR and CDR2 FQNEAQ (reference sequence). The CDR3 loop reads CASSYSGPDTQYF. CDR3 nucleotide sequence: TGTGCCAGCAGTTATAGCGGGCCAGATACGCAGTATTTT.

The CDR3 DNA sequence: TGTGCCAGCAGTTGGGGGAACTATGGCTACACCTTC. Residues: CASSWGNYGYTF. The genes are TRBV28 and TRBJ1-2; D is perhaps TRBD1 (5 bases). Germline CDR1 MDHEN, CDR2 SYDVKM. The CDR3 length is 12 residues. V was pared by 4 bases and J by 2 bases, with 5 bases between.

The chain uses TRBV28 and TRBJ2-1; the D gene is possibly TRBD2 (5 bases). V was trimmed by 10 bases and J by 12 bases, leaving 16 bases between them. The CDR3 is made up of 11 amino acids. Germline V CDR1 and CDR2: MDHEN, SYDVKM. CDR3 loop: CAIHSAAGQFF. The CDR3 DNA follows: TGTGCCATCCATAGCGCTGCGGGGCAGTTCTTC.

The chain's CDR3 is CASSLPVGQEKFQQYF. The DNA for the CDR3 is TGTGCCAGCAGTTTACCGGTGGGACAGGAGAAGTTTCAGCAGTACTTC. The chain recombines TRBV6-6 with TRBJ2-7, with 8 bases that match TRBD1. The J segment lost 8 bases and the V segment lost 4 bases, leaving 16 bases of the junction unmatched. Germline CDR1 is MNHNY and CDR2 is SVGAGI (reference sequence). This CDR3 is built from 16 residues.

This clone was found a few times. This rearrangement joins TRBV29-1 to TRBJ1-1; D may be TRBD1 (5 bases). Germline V gene lookup returns CDR1 SQVTM and CDR2 ANQGSEA. Trimming took off 4 bases at V and 1 base at J, with 10 bases between the two ends. This CDR3 comprises 13 residues. The CDR3 DNA reads as TGCAGCGTTGTGGCAGGGACGAACACTGAAGCTTTCTTT. Its translation: CSVVAGTNTEAFF.

The rearrangement joins TRBV14 to TRBJ1-2; no definite D call. This CDR3 spans 13 amino acids. Germline V gene data show CDR1 as SGHDN and CDR2 as FVKESK. Trimming took 6 bases from V and 3 from J, leaving 11 bases between them. CDR3 in amino acids: CASSLDSDYGYTF. DNA for the CDR3: TGTGCCAGCAGTTTGGATTCGGACTATGGCTACACCTTC. The full variable domain, completed using reference TRBV14 and TRBJ1-2, is EAGVTQFPSHSVIEKGQTVTLRCDPISGHDNLYWYRRVMGKEIKFLLHFVKESKQDESGMPNNRFLAERTGGTYSTLKVQPAELEDSGVYFCASSLDSDYGYTFGSGTRLTVV.

This sequence joins TRBV19 and TRBJ1-4; possible D gene TRBD1, 6 bases. V lost 5 bases and J 5 bases, leaving 12 bases between the germline ends. In germline, CDR1 is LNHDA, CDR2 SQIVND (reference sequence). This CDR3 has 14 amino acids. CDR3 nucleotides: TGTGCCAGTAGTGCGCGGGGGCGGAATGAAAAACTGTTTTTT. It is translated as CASSARGRNEKLFF.

This chain connects TRBV9 to TRBJ1-3; TRBD1 matches at 9 bases. CDR1 is SGDLS, CDR2 YYNGEE, per germline. This CDR3 contains 16 residues. V trimming: 4 bases; J trimming: 4 bases; junction bases outside the gene matches: 9. DNA for the CDR3: TGTGCCAGCAGCCCTACAGGGGGCAAATCAGGAAACACCATATATTTT. Protein sequence: CASSPTGGKSGNTIYF.

This chain joins TRBV5-6 and TRBJ1-1, with 7 bases fitting TRBD1. With 3 bases clipped from V and 3 bases from J, the junction kept 11 bases outside the gene matches. Germline loops: CDR1 SGHDT, CDR2 YYEEEE. The CDR3 runs 16 residues. This chain's CDR3 is CASSSLQGRGDTEAFF. The CDR3 DNA is TGTGCCAGCAGCTCTCTACAGGGGCGCGGAGACACTGAAGCTTTCTTT.